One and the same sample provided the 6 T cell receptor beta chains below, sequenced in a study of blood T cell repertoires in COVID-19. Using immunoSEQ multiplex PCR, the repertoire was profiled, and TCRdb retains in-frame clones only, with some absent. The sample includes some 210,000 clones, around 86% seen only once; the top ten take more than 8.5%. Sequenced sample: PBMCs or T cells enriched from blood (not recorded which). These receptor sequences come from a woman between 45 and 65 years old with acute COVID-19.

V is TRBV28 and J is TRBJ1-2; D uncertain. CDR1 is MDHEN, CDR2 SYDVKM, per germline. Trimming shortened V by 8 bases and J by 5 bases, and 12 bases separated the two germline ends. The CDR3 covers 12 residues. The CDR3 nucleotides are TGTGCCAGCGCCTTGGCTTTATATGGCTACACCTTC. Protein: CASALALYGYTF.

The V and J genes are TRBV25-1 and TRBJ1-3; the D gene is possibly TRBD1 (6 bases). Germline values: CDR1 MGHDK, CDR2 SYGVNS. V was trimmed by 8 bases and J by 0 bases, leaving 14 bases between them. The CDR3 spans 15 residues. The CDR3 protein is CASGGQSASGNTIYF. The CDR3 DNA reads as TGTGCCAGCGGAGGACAGTCCGCCTCTGGAAACACCATATATTTT.

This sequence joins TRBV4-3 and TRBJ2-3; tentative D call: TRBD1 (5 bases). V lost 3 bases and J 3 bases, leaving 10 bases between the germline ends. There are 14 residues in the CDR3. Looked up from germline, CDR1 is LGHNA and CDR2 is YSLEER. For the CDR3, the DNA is TGCGCCAGCAGCCAGCAGGACAAAACAGATACGCAGTATTTT. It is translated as CASSQQDKTDTQYF.

In nucleotides, the CDR3 is TGTGCCAGCAGCTTTAGCCCGGGATACGAGCAGTACTTC. This codes for CASSFSPGYEQYF. The chain couples TRBV11-2 to TRBJ2-7; D perhaps matches TRBD2 (5 bases). The CDR3 is 13 residues long. V lost 3 bases, J lost 4 bases, and 10 bases lay in between. The V gene's germline CDR1 is SGHAT and CDR2 FQNNGV. Complete variable domain (other parts from reference TRBV11-2 and TRBJ2-7): EAGVAQSPRYKIIEKRQSVAFWCNPISGHATLYWYQQILGQGPKLLIQFQNNGVVDDSQLPKDRFSAERLKGVDSTLKIQPAKLEDSAVYLCASSFSPGYEQYFGPGTRLTVT.

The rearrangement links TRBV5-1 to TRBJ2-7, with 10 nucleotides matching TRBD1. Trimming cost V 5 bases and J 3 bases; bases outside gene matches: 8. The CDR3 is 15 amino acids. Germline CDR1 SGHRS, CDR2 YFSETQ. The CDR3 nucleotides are TGCGCCAGCAGTGACGACAGGGGGCGCTTCTACGAGCAGTACTTC. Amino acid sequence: CASSDDRGRFYEQYF.

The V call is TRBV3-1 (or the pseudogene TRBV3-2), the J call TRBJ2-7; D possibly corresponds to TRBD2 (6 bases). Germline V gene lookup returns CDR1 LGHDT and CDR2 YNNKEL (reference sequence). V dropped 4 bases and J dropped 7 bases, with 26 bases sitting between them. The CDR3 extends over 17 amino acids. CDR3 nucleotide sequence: TGTGCCAGCAGCCCAGGTGGGCTTATGTACGATGGGGGGGAGCAGTACTTC. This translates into CASSPGGLMYDGGEQYF.